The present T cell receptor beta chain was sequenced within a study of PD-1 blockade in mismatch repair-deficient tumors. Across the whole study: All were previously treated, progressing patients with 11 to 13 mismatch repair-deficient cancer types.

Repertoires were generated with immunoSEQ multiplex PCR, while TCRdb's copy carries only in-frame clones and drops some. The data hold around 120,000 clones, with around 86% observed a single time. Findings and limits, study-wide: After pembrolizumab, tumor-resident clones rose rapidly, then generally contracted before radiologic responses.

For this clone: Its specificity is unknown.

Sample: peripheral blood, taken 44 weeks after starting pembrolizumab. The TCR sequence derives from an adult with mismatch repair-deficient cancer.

As DNA, the CDR3 is TGTGCCAGCAGCGTAGGACAGGGGACTCGTGGCTACACCTTC. As protein: CASSVGQGTRGYTF. The chain has TRBV9 and TRBJ1-2, with 8 bases fitting TRBD1. The CDR3 has 14 amino acids. Looked up from germline, CDR1 is SGDLS and CDR2 is YYNGEE. The V gene end was trimmed by 0 bases and the J gene end by 7 bases; junction bases not matched to a gene: 5. Looking up the rest from reference TRBV9 and TRBJ1-2 gives the full variable domain: DSGVTQTPKHLITATGQRVTLRCSPRSGDLSVYWYQQSLDQGLQFLIQYYNGEERAKGNILERFSAQQFPDLHSELNLSSLELGDSALYFCASSVGQGTRGYTFGSGTRLTVV.